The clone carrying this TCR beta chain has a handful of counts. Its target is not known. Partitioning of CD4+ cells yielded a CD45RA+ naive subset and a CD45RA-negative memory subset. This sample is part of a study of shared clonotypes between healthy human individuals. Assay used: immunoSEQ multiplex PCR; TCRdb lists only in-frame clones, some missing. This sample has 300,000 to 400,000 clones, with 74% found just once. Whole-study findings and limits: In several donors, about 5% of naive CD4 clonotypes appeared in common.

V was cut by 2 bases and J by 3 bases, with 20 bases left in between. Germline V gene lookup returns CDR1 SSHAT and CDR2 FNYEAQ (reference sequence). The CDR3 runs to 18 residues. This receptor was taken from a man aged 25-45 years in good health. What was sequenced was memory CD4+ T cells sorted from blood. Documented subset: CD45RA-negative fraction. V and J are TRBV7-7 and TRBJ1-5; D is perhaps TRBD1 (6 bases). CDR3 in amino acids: CASSLCGSRGVNNQPQHF. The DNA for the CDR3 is TGTGCCAGCAGCTTATGCGGTAGTAGGGGGGTCAACAATCAGCCCCAGCATTTT.